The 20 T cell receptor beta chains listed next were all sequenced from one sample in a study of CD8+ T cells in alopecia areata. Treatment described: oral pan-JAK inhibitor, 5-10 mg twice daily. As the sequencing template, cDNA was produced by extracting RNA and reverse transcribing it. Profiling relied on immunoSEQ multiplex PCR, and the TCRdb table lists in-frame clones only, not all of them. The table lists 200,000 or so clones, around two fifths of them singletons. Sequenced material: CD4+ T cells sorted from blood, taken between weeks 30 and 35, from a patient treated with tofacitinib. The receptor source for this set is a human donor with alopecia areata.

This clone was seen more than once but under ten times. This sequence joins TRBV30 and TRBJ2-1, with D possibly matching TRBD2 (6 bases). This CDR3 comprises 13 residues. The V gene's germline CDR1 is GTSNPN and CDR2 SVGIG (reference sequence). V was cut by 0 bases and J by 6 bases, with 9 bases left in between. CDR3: CAWSVEGINEQFF. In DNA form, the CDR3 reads TGTGCCTGGAGTGTGGAGGGGATCAATGAGCAGTTCTTC.

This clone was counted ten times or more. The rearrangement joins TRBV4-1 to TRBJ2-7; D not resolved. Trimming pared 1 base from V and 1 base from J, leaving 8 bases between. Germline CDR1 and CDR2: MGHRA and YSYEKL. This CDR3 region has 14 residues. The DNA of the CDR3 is TGCGCCAGCAGCCAAGCGGAACAATCCTACGAGCAGTACTTC. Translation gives CASSQAEQSYEQYF.

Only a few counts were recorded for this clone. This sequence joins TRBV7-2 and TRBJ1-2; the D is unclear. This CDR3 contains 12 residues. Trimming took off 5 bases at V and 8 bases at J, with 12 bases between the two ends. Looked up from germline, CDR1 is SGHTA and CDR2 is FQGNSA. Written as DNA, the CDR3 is TGTGCCAGCAGCCTCGTGATGGGGGGCTACACCTTC. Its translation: CASSLVMGGYTF. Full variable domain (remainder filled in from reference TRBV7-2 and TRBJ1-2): GAGVSQSPSNKVTEKGKDVELRCDPISGHTALYWYRQSLGQGLEFLIYFQGNSAPDKSGLPSDRFSAERTGGSVSTLTIQRTQQEDSAVYLCASSLVMGGYTFGSGTRLTVV.

The CDR3 is CASVAFSGANVLTF. The CDR3 DNA reads as TGTGCCAGCGTGGCATTCTCTGGGGCCAACGTCCTGACTTTC. V and J are TRBV6-1 and TRBJ2-6; D is unclear. The V gene lost 8 bases and the J gene lost 0 bases, with 8 bases spanning the gap. The germline V gene encodes CDR1 MNHNS and CDR2 SASEGT. This CDR3 is built from 14 residues.

In DNA form, the CDR3 reads TGTGCCCAAAAACCCGGAGCGGGAGGGGACACCGGGGAGCTGTTTTTT. The encoded protein is CAQKPGAGGDTGELFF. The gene calls are TRBV30 and TRBJ2-2; 10 nucleotides align to TRBD2. Germline V lookup: CDR1 GTSNPN, CDR2 SVGIG (reference sequence). The CDR3 length is 16 residues. The J segment lost 3 bases and the V segment lost 8 bases, leaving 12 bases of the junction unmatched.

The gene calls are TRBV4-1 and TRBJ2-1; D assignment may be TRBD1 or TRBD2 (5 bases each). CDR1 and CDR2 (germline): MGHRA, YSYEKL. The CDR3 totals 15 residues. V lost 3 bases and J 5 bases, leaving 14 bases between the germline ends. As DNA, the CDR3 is TGCGCCAGCAGCCAGGTCGGGACGGTTGACAATGAGCAGTTCTTC. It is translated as CASSQVGTVDNEQFF.

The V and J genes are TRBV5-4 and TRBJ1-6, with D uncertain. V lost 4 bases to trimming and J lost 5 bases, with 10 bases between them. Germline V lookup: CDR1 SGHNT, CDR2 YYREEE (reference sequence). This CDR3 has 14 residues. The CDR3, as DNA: TGTGCCAGCAGCGCCGGACTGAATAATTCACCCCTCCACTTT. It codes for CASSAGLNNSPLHF.

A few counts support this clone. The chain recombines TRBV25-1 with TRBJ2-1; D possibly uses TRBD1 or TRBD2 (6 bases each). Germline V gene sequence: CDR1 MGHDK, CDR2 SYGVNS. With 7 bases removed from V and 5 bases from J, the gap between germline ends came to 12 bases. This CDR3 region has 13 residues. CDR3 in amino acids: CASTGGQDNEQFF. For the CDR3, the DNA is TGTGCCAGCACCGGGGGCCAAGACAATGAGCAGTTCTTC.

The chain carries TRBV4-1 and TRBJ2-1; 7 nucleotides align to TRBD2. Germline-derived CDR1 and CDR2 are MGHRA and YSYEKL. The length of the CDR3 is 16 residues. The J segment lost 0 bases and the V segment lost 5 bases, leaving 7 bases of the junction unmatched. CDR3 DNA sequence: TGCGCCAGCAGCGACGGGGACTACTCCTCCTACAATGAGCAGTTCTTC. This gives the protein CASSDGDYSSYNEQFF.

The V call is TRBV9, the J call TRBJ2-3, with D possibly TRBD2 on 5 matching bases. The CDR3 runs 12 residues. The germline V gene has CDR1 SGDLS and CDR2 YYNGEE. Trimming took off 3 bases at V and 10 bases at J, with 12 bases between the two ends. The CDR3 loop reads CASSGTGSAQYF. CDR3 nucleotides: TGTGCCAGCAGCGGGACTGGGAGCGCGCAGTATTTT.

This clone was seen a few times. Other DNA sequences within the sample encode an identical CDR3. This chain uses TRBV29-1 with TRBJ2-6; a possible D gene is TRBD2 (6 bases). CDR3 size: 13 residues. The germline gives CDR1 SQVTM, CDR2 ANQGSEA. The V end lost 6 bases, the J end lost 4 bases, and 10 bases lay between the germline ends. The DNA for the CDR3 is TGCAGCGTCCGGGACTCCGGGGCCAACGTCCTGACTTTC. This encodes CSVRDSGANVLTF. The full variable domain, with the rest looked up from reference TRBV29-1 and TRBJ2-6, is SAVISQKPSRDICQRGTSLTIQCQVDSQVTMMFWYRQQPGQSLTLIATANQGSEATYESGFVIDKFPISRPNLTFSTLTVSNMSPEDSSIYLCSVRDSGANVLTFGAGSRLTVL.

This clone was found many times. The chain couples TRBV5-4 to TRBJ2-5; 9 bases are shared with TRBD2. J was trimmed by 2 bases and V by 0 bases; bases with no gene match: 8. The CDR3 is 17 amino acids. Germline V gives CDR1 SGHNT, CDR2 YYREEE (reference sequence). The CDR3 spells CASSLVLAGNLQETQYF. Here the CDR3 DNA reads TGTGCCAGCAGCTTGGTCCTAGCGGGGAACCTTCAAGAGACCCAGTACTTC.

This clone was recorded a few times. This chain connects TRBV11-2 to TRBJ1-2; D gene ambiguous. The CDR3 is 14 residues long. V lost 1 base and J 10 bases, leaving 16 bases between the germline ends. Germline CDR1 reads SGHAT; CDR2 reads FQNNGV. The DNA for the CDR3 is TGTGCCAGCAGCTTAGGCTACTCTGGCTCCTCCTACACCTTC. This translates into CASSLGYSGSSYTF.

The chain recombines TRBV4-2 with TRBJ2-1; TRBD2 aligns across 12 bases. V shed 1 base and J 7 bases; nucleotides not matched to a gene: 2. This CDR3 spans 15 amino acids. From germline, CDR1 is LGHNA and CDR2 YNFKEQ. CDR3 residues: CASSQGLAGVNEQFF. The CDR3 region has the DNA TGTGCCAGCAGCCAAGGACTAGCGGGAGTGAATGAGCAGTTCTTC.

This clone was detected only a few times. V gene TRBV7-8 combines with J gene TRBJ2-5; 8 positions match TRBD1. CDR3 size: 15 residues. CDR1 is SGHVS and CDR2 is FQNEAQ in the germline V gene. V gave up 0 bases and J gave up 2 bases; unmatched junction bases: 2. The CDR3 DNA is TGTGCCAGCAGCTTAGCCAGGGGGCGTCAAGAGACCCAGTACTTC. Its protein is CASSLARGRQETQYF.

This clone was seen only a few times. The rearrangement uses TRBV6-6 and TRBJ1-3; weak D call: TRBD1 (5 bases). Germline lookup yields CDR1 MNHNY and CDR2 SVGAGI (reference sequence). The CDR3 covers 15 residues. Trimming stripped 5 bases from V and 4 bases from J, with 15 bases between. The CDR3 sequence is CASSPEGRIGNTIYF. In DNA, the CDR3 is TGTGCCAGCAGTCCCGAGGGACGAATAGGAAACACCATATATTTT.

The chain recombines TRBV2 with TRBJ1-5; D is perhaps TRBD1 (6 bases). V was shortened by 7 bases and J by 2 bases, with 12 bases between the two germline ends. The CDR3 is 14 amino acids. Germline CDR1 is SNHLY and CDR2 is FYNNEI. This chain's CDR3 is CASMGGWGNQPQHF. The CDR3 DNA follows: TGTGCCAGCATGGGGGGCTGGGGCAATCAGCCCCAGCATTTT.

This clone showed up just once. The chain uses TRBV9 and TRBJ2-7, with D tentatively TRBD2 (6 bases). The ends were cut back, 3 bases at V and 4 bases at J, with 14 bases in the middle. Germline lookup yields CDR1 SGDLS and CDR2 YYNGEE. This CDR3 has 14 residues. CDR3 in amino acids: CASSARDFPYEQYF. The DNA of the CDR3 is TGTGCCAGCAGCGCAAGGGACTTTCCATACGAGCAGTACTTC.

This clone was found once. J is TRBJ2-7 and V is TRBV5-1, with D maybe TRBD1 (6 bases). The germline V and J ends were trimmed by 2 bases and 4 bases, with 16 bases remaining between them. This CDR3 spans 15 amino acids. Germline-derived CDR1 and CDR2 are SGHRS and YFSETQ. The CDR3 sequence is CASSLGQNEIYEQYF. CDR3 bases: TGCGCCAGCAGCTTAGGACAGAATGAAATTTACGAGCAGTACTTC.

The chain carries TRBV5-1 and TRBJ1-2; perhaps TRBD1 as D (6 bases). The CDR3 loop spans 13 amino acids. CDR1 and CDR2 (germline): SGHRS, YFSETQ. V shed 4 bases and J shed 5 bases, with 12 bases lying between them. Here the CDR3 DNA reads TGCGCCAGCAGCCCTCAAGGACAGTATGGCTACACCTTC. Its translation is CASSPQGQYGYTF.